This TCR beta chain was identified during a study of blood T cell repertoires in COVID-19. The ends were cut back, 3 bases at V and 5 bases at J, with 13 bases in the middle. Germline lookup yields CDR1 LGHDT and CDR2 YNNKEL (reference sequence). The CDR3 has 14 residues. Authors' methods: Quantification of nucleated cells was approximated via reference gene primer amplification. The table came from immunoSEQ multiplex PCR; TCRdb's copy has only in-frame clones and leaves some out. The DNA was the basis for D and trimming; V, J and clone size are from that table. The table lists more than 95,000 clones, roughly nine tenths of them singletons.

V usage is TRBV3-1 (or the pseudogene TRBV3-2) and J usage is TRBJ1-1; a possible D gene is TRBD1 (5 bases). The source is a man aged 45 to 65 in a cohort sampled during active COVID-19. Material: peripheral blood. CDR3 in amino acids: CASSQAGVGTEAFF. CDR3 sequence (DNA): TGTGCCAGCAGCCAGGCGGGGGTAGGGACTGAAGCTTTCTTT.